What follows are 10 T cell receptor beta chains derived from one specimen sequenced in a study of T cell repertoires in urothelial bladder cancer (dated by TCRdb to the late 2010s). Library generation was performed with the immunoSEQ multiplex PCR assay. As stored in TCRdb, this immuneACCESS dataset retains in-frame rearrangements with V and J assigned. A fraction of the clones does not appear; measured against another copy, unresolved V genes explain less than half of the discrepancy, and the remainder lacks a known reason. The sample data list under 15,000 clones, and just over 65% of these were observed just once. Approximately 9% of the sample comes from the top ten. The material sequenced was tumor-infiltrating cells from bladder cancer. The receptors were sampled from a human donor with urothelial carcinoma.

The chain employs TRBV7-9 and TRBJ1-3; possibly TRBD1 for D (5 bases). Germline V gene lookup returns CDR1 SEHNR and CDR2 FQNEAQ (reference sequence). The V end lost 10 bases, the J end lost 0 bases, and 10 bases lay between the germline ends. This CDR3 spans 13 amino acids. The DNA of the CDR3 is TGTGCCACAGGGCATTACTCTGGAAACACCATATATTTT. It codes for CATGHYSGNTIYF.

The gene calls are TRBV30 and TRBJ2-3; 9 bases are a match to TRBD1. This CDR3 is 15 amino acids long. CDR1 is GTSNPN and CDR2 is SVGIG in the germline V gene (reference sequence). Germline trimming cut 0 bases from V and 4 bases from J; bases unmatched to any gene: 5. CDR3 DNA sequence: TGTGCCTGGAGTGTCGGGACAGGGAAGGCAGATACGCAGTATTTT. It specifies CAWSVGTGKADTQYF.

This clone occurred a few times. The chain has TRBV4-2 and TRBJ2-4; D unresolved. This CDR3 comprises 12 residues. Trimming pared 2 bases from V and 4 bases from J, leaving 3 bases between. Germline CDR1 is LGHNA and CDR2 is YNFKEQ. The CDR3 DNA sequence: TGTGCCAGCAGCCAATCAAAAAACATTCAGTACTTC. It codes for CASSQSKNIQYF.

The gene calls are TRBV20-1 and TRBJ2-3; D gene unclear. CDR1 is DFQATT, CDR2 SNEGSKA, per germline (reference sequence). V lost 6 bases and J 4 bases, leaving 8 bases between the germline ends. The CDR3 is made up of 11 amino acids. The CDR3 here is CSADTSDTQYF. In DNA, the CDR3 is TGCAGTGCCGACACCTCAGATACGCAGTATTTT.

The chain links TRBV6-4 to TRBJ2-3; no clear D. Trimming removed 2 bases from V and 7 bases from J, with 4 bases in between. The germline gives CDR1 MRHNA, CDR2 SNTAGT. The CDR3 extends over 11 amino acids. The CDR3 reads CASSDAYTQYF. The CDR3 bases are TGTGCCAGCAGTGACGCATATACGCAGTATTTT.

In its sample, this clone was seen a few times. The chain carries TRBV25-1 and TRBJ1-6; D is unresolved. CDR1 is MGHDK, CDR2 SYGVNS, per germline. V lost 3 bases to trimming and J lost 7 bases, with 7 bases between them. This CDR3 is built from 13 residues. This chain's CDR3 is CASSDRWNSPLHF. CDR3 DNA: TGTGCCAGCAGTGACAGGTGGAATTCACCCCTCCACTTT.

V and J are TRBV4-3 and TRBJ2-2; the D gene is possibly TRBD2 (5 bases). Trimming removed 4 bases at V and 4 bases at J, with 10 bases between. Germline V gene lookup returns CDR1 LGHNA and CDR2 YSLEER. This CDR3 spans 14 amino acids. The CDR3 region has the DNA TGCGCCAGCAGCCGAGGGCCCTCCACCGGGGAGCTGTTTTTT. It encodes CASSRGPSTGELFF.

This clone was seen a handful of times. The chain combines TRBV4-1 with TRBJ2-7; maybe TRBD2 (6 bases). The germline V gene has CDR1 MGHRA and CDR2 YSYEKL. With 8 bases removed from V and 6 bases from J, the gap between germline ends came to 14 bases. The CDR3 totals 12 residues. CDR3 protein: CASWGGGSEQYF. For the CDR3, the DNA is TGCGCCAGCTGGGGAGGTGGGAGCGAGCAGTACTTC.

The chain links TRBV7-9 to TRBJ1-1, with 9 positions matching TRBD1. This CDR3 region has 16 residues. CDR1 is SEHNR, CDR2 FQNEAQ, per germline (reference sequence). J was trimmed by 1 base and V by 7 bases; bases with no gene match: 10. The CDR3 is CASTLGRDRENTEAFF. CDR3 DNA: TGTGCCAGCACTCTAGGAAGGGACAGGGAGAACACTGAAGCTTTCTTT.

V is TRBV7-8 and J is TRBJ1-1; a weak D match, TRBD1 (5 bases). The CDR3 is made up of 17 amino acids. Germline lookup yields CDR1 SGHVS and CDR2 FQNEAQ. V gave up 6 bases and J gave up 1 base, with 21 bases separating them. The DNA of the CDR3 is TGTGCCAGCAGGCCTCTCCTCCAGGGCTGGGCGAACACTGAAGCTTTCTTT. It encodes CASRPLLQGWANTEAFF.